The entry below describes one TCR beta chain. The antigen is unknown. Using immunoSEQ multiplex PCR, the repertoire was profiled, and TCRdb retains in-frame clones only, with some absent. The profile covers hundreds of thousands of clones, with approximately 90% appearing a single time and approximately 5.9% taken by the ten largest. The data are from a study of Ad26.COV2.S vaccination and SARS-CoV-2 variants. In the study overall: Donor was one of the participants in the Ad26.COV2.S arm of the COV1001 trial. Study outcomes and limitations: It was reported that spike-specific CD8+ and CD4+ T cell responses were substantially broad after vaccination.

Treatment reported: 15 to 20 received Ad26.COV2.S at low or high dose, single or two shots; about 5 received placebo; per-sample allocation not given. Sampling was done on day 63 after the first vaccine or placebo injection. The germline V gene has CDR1 PRHDT and CDR2 FYEKMQ (reference sequence). With V trimmed by 8 bases and J by 4 bases, 13 bases remained unmatched. This CDR3 has 16 amino acids. The sequencing used peripheral blood, collected in a trial of Ad26.COV2.S vaccine versus placebo. This chain connects TRBV13 to TRBJ2-1, with 8 positions matching TRBD2. The origin of this receptor is a person aged 18-60 years who received the Ad26.COV2.S COVID-19 vaccine or a placebo. As DNA, the CDR3 is TGTGCCAGCGATAGGAGCGGGGGTACATCTTACAATGAGCAGTTCTTC. Translated, it gives CASDRSGGTSYNEQFF.